A selection of T cell receptor beta chains follows, all from one sample in a study of T-cell reconstitution after alpha-beta-depleted transplantation in children. A single record per CDR3 protein comes from TCRdb applying MiXCR to the PCR reads. This table has 700,000 to 950,000 distinct CDR3 sequences, 16% appearing once. The source material was PBMCs, mostly from graft donor cells, sampled 360 days after TCRalphabeta/CD19-depleted stem cell transplant. The receptors stem from a male patient between 5 and 17 years old who had a stem cell transplant for acute lymphoblastic leukemia, so the T cells may come from the graft donor. CDR3s include the opening cysteine and the closing phenylalanine or tryptophan. Each record gives: J gene, V gene, clone size, D gene, CDR3 DNA, CDR3 protein. The D gene is left open where the match is weak. Size is stated for part of the rows, as once, few or many counts, or as a class when the clone is expanded.

TRBJ2-1	TRBV27	many	-	TGTGCCAGCAGCTTGTCGAGGTACAATGAGCAGTTCTTC	CASSLSRYNEQFF
TRBJ2-1	TRBV6-1	many	TRBD2	TGTGCCAGCAGTGAAGGAGGACTAGCCTACTACAATGAGCAGTTCTTC	CASSEGGLAYYNEQFF
TRBJ2-1	TRBV29-1	-	-	TGCAGCGTTGAACAGTGGGCCGTCGGACAGTCATCCTACAATGAGCAGTTCTTC	CSVEQWAVGQSSYNEQFF
TRBJ2-1	TRBV14	few	TRBD2	TGTGCCAGCAGCCAAGAACTAGCGGGAAGCTCCTACAATGAGCAGTTCTTC	CASSQELAGSSYNEQFF
TRBJ2-1	TRBV20-1	many	-	TGCAGTGCTAGGTTGGCTAGCGCGAATTACAATGAGCAGTTCTTC	CSARLASANYNEQFF
TRBJ2-7	TRBV12-3/TRBV12-4	many	-	TGTGCCAGCAGTATACTAGACTACGAGCAGTACTTC	CASSILDYEQYF
TRBJ2-2	TRBV29-1	-	-	TGCAGCGTTGAGGGCAGGGCATACACCGGGGAGCTGTTTTTT	CSVEGRAYTGELFF
TRBJ2-1	TRBV12-3/TRBV12-4	many	TRBD2	TGTGCCAGCACCGACGGACTAGCGGGAGGTGGTGAGCAGTTCTTC	CASTDGLAGGGEQFF
TRBJ1-2	TRBV12-3/TRBV12-4	few	-	TGTGCCAGCAGTTTTCGCAGTGCCTATGGCTACACCTTC	CASSFRSAYGYTF
TRBJ2-3	TRBV28	few	TRBD2	TGTGCCAGCACCCAGACTAGCGGGAGGGGAACAGATACGCAGTATTTT	CASTQTSGRGTDTQYF
TRBJ2-3	TRBV27	few	TRBD2	TGTGCCAGCAGTCCCACGCACTGGACTAGCAGATACACAGATACGCAGTATTTT	CASSPTHWTSRYTDTQYF
TRBJ2-1	TRBV5-1	-	TRBD2	TGCGCCAGCAGCTTTGGGCGGGAGAGCAATGAGCAGTTCTTC	CASSFGRESNEQFF
TRBJ2-6	TRBV15	few	-	TGTGCCACCAGCACCCGTTCTGGGGCCAACGTCCTGACTTTC	CATSTRSGANVLTF
TRBJ2-2	TRBV15	few	-	TGTGCCACCAGCAGAGAGTATGAGCGGCACACCGGGGAGCTGTTTTTT	CATSREYERHTGELFF
TRBJ2-7	TRBV5-1	-	TRBD2	TGCGCCAGCAGCTTGGAGGGACTAGCGGGAGGAGGCGAGCAGTACTTC	CASSLEGLAGGGEQYF
TRBJ2-5	TRBV6-5	-	-	TGTGCCAGCAGTTACGTGGGGGGTCAAGAGACCCAGTACTTC	CASSYVGGQETQYF
TRBJ2-7	TRBV4-1	few	-	TGCGCCAGCAGCCATGGAGGGCGGTTCTCCTACGAGCAGTACTTC	CASSHGGRFSYEQYF
TRBJ2-5	TRBV9	-	TRBD1	TGTGCCAGCAGCGAAACAGGGGGCGCGGAGACCCAGTACTTC	CASSETGGAETQYF
TRBJ2-7	TRBV29-1	-	TRBD2	TGCAGCGTTGTCGGGACCATTTCGAGCGGGAGGGCCGGCGAGCAGTACTTC	CSVVGTISSGRAGEQYF
TRBJ2-1	TRBV4-2	once	TRBD1	TGTGCCAGCAGCCCCGACCCCACAGGGGTCAGCGCAGTGGGATACAATGAGCAGTTCTTC	CASSPDPTGVSAVGYNEQFF
TRBJ2-1	TRBV6-4	-	-	TGTACCAGCTCCGAGAACGGCGGGCCATACAATGAGCAGTTCTTC	CTSSENGGPYNEQFF
TRBJ2-7	TRBV2	-	TRBD1	TGTGCCAGCAGTGAAGGGGACAGGGGGGTGCCCCGATTTTACGAGCAGTACTTC	CASSEGDRGVPRFYEQYF
TRBJ2-6	TRBV7-3	-	TRBD1	TGTGCCAGCAGCCCGACAGGGTTGAGCTCTGGGGCCAACGTCCTGACTTTC	CASSPTGLSSGANVLTF
TRBJ2-7	TRBV5-1	few	TRBD1	TGCGCCACCCCTCACGGGGCAGGGGGCTCCTACGAGCAGTACTTC	CATPHGAGGSYEQYF
TRBJ1-1	TRBV12-3/TRBV12-4	-	-	TGTGCCAGCAGTTTATTTGGGGCGGAGAACACTGAAGCTTTCTTT	CASSLFGAENTEAFF
TRBJ2-5	TRBV4-1	-	-	TGCGCCAGCAGGCCGGGGTATGCAGAGACCCAGTACTTC	CASRPGYAETQYF
TRBJ1-5	TRBV7-2	-	-	TGTGCCAGCAGCCCGAAAAGTCTCCCGGGCCCCCAGCATTTT	CASSPKSLPGPQHF
TRBJ2-1	TRBV2	few	-	TGTGCCAGCAGTCCTAAGACCGGGACTGGTGACAATGAGCAGTTCTTC	CASSPKTGTGDNEQFF